Listed here is a single T cell receptor (beta chain). The target antigen is unknown. TCRdb reanalyzed the 5' RACE reads and collapses them to one entry per CDR3 protein, without DNA. This sample contains 150,000 or so distinct CDR3 sequences. This record comes from a study of T cells expressing NK-cell markers. Study-wide points: These clonotypes, the leaders elsewhere, also led the CD3+CD56-NKG2C+ fraction in four donors.

The sequencing sample was made of blood T cells: a sorted CD56 or NKG2C T cell subset, CD4+ or CD8+ T cells, or bulk PBMC T cells (not recorded which). This clonotype was obtained from a woman in her 50s in good health.

This chain's CDR3 is CSSFPGRGETQYF. V usage is TRBV29-1 and J usage is TRBJ2-5; TCRdb picks TRBD1, but there is no DNA to check that call. The CDR3 runs to 13 residues. Germline lookup yields CDR1 SQVTM and CDR2 ANQGSEA.